This TCR delta chain was profiled in a study of gamma-delta chains in newborns, infants, children (dated by TCRdb to about 2019). A note on the overall study: According to the title of the study, polyclonal expansion of innate gammadelta T cells immediately after birth is driven by microbial exposure. Right after human newborns were born, the researchers looked at the way microbial exposure shaped their populations of innate gammadelta T cells.

As to this clone: It has no known antigen specificity. The protein recorded in TCRdb matches a much larger clone and deviates from this DNA's translation at residue 10, suggesting a read error; the protein here is obtained by translating the DNA.

Sequencing instrument: Illumina MiSeq. TCRdb reprocessed the public data with the CATT caller; entries with the same nucleotide sequence were combined afterwards. This sample lists a few thousand delta-chain clones; around 3% were detected once. 15% of the sample comes from the top ten. CDR1 and CDR2 were assigned from the germline V gene as GEAIGNYY and EKD. The V and J ends are trimmed by 1 base and 0 bases, leaving 15 bases between them. The CDR3 holds 19 amino acids from the cysteine to the phenylalanine. The only DNA kept is the CDR3, 57 bases in frame from the first base. The clonotype comes from a child who was a newborn, infant or young child, either healthy, febrile or measles-vaccinated (not recorded which). What was sequenced was blood. The rearranged chain carries TRDV2 and TRDJ3, with the D gene too uncertain to name. The nucleotide sequence is TGTGCCTGTGACACGGACTATACTGTAGGCTCCTGGGACACCCGACAGATGTTTTTC. Its product reads: CACDTDYTVGSWDTRQMFF.